Below, 14 T cell receptor beta chains from the same sample are listed, as sequenced in a study of blood T cell repertoires in COVID-19. The protocol was immunoSEQ multiplex PCR, while the TCRdb copy is restricted to in-frame clones and leaves out a portion. The sample records 150,000 to 180,000 clones, about three quarters being singletons. Source material: peripheral blood. These receptors were obtained from a man older than 75 with acute or convalescent COVID-19.

The table lists this clone with a few counts. The chain joins TRBV6-1 to TRBJ1-5; D is perhaps TRBD1 (6 bases). This CDR3 spans 15 amino acids. Germline V gene sequence: CDR1 MNHNS, CDR2 SASEGT. V was pared by 1 base and J by 2 bases, with 9 bases between. CDR3 sequence reads: CASSEGQVRNQPQHF. CDR3 coding DNA: TGTGCCAGCAGTGAAGGACAGGTACGCAATCAGCCCCAGCATTTT.

V is TRBV7-8 and J is TRBJ1-1; tentative D call: TRBD1 (6 bases). CDR3 size: 15 residues. Germline V gives CDR1 SGHVS, CDR2 FQNEAQ. The V and J ends lost 5 bases and 5 bases respectively, with 18 bases between them. The CDR3 is CASSDGDTLRTEAFF. For the CDR3, the DNA is TGTGCCAGCAGCGATGGGGACACCCTGAGGACTGAAGCTTTCTTT.

The J gene is TRBJ2-3, the V gene TRBV7-9, with D tentatively TRBD2 (6 bases). The V and J ends lost 1 base and 6 bases respectively, with 14 bases between them. The CDR3 extends over 15 amino acids. Germline lookup yields CDR1 SEHNR and CDR2 FQNEAQ (reference sequence). CDR3 protein: CASSLVSGRGDTQYF. CDR3 nucleotides: TGTGCCAGCAGCTTAGTGTCCGGCCGGGGGGATACGCAGTATTTT.

The chain carries TRBV19 and TRBJ1-5; D is undetermined. CDR1 LNHDA and CDR2 SQIVND come from the germline V gene (reference sequence). This CDR3 region has 14 residues. Trimming cost V 6 bases and J 6 bases, with 15 bases left between them. The CDR3 nucleotides are TGTGCCAGTAGCGACGAGGGAGATCGTCAGCCCCAGCATTTT. Protein sequence: CASSDEGDRQPQHF.

This chain joins TRBV19 and TRBJ1-2; 9 bases map to TRBD1. The CDR3 extends over 17 amino acids. Per the germline V gene, CDR1 is LNHDA and CDR2 is SQIVND (reference sequence). V dropped 5 bases and J dropped 1; count of bases not matched to a gene: 11. The CDR3 DNA reads as TGTGCCAGTAGTGGGGGACAGGGACGCGGTCTTAACTATGGCTACACCTTC. It translates to CASSGGQGRGLNYGYTF. The whole variable domain, filled in from reference TRBV19 and TRBJ1-2, reads DGGITQSPKYLFRKEGQNVTLSCEQNLNHDAMYWYRQDPGQGLRLIYYSQIVNDFQKGDIAEGYSVSREKKESFPLTVTSAQKNPTAFYLCASSGGQGRGLNYGYTFGSGTRLTVV.

This chain uses TRBV11-2 with TRBJ2-7; weak D call: TRBD1 (6 bases). This CDR3 is 16 amino acids long. Germline CDR1 is SGHAT and CDR2 is FQNNGV. V was clipped by 3 bases and J by 6 bases, with 21 bases between them. This chain's CDR3 is CASSLRGGVGSFEQYV. The CDR3 nucleotides are TGTGCCAGCAGCTTGCGAGGGGGAGTTGGTTCGTTCGAGCAGTACGTC.

This chain connects TRBV5-1 to TRBJ1-2; possible D gene TRBD1, 5 bases. V shed 4 bases and J shed 2 bases, with 12 bases lying between them. Germline-derived CDR1 and CDR2 are SGHRS and YFSETQ. This CDR3 comprises 14 residues. In nucleotides, the CDR3 is TGCGCCAGCAGCCTCAGGGAGGCCAACTATGGCTACACCTTC. As protein: CASSLREANYGYTF.

Of note for this clone: Other DNA sequences from this sample encode an identical CDR3 as well. The genes are TRBV29-1 and TRBJ2-7; 9 positions agree with TRBD1. CDR1 SQVTM and CDR2 ANQGSEA come from the germline V gene. The CDR3 is made up of 12 amino acids. Trimming took 6 bases from V and 1 from J; bases not matched to a gene: 1. The CDR3: CSVGQGSYEQYF. The CDR3 DNA reads TGCAGCGTGGGACAGGGATCCTACGAGCAGTACTTC.

The rearrangement joins TRBV25-1 to TRBJ1-1, with 7 bases lining up with TRBD1. CDR3 length: 11 residues. Trimming removed 6 bases from V and 9 bases from J; junction bases left unmatched: 4. CDR1 is MGHDK and CDR2 is SYGVNS in the germline V gene. This CDR3 reads CASRLTGKAFF. The DNA of the CDR3 is TGTGCCAGCAGATTGACAGGGAAAGCTTTCTTT.

This chain's CDR3 is CASSRRQETSQPQHF. CDR3 sequence (DNA): TGTGCCAGCTCACGGCGACAGGAGACAAGCCAGCCCCAGCATTTT. V and J are TRBV18 and TRBJ1-5; TRBD1 might be the D (6 bases). The germline V gene encodes CDR1 KGHSH and CDR2 LQKENI. This CDR3 spans 15 amino acids. The V gene lost 4 bases and the J gene lost 7 bases, with 17 bases spanning the gap.

This clone was recorded many times. The CDR3 region has the DNA TGCGCCAGCAGCTTGGGCATCAGGGACAGGGCGGGTGCTGAAGCTTTCTTT. This codes for CASSLGIRDRAGAEAFF. The chain uses TRBV5-1 and TRBJ1-1, with 9 bases aligning to TRBD1. From germline, CDR1 is SGHRS and CDR2 YFSETQ. The CDR3 extends over 17 amino acids. The V and J ends lost 0 bases and 6 bases, in that order; junction bases with no gene match: 12.

This chain connects TRBV24-1 to TRBJ2-5, with TRBD2 matching 8 bases. The junction had 8 bases not matched to a gene; V was cut back by 7 bases and J by 2 bases. Germline assignment: CDR1 KGHDR and CDR2 SFDVKD. The CDR3 covers 15 residues. CDR3 bases: TGTGCCACCAGGGGGCGGGTAGCGGGGCAAGAGACCCAGTACTTC. Its translation is CATRGRVAGQETQYF.

V is TRBV5-4 and J is TRBJ2-2; 12 nucleotides match TRBD2. This CDR3 region has 16 residues. Trimming cost V 5 bases and J 5 bases; bases outside gene matches: 7. CDR1 is SGHNT, CDR2 YYREEE, per germline (reference sequence). This chain's CDR3 is CASRVGLAGKTGELFF. The CDR3 nucleotides read TGTGCCAGCAGGGTAGGACTAGCGGGGAAGACCGGGGAGCTGTTTTTT.

V gene TRBV15 combines with J gene TRBJ2-2; TRBD2 agrees at 7 bases. Germline V gene sequence: CDR1 LNHNV, CDR2 YYDKDF (reference sequence). The J segment lost 4 bases and the V segment lost 0 bases, leaving 2 bases of the junction unmatched. This CDR3 is 15 amino acids long. DNA for the CDR3: TGTGCCACCAGCAGAGAAGCGGGGACCACCGGGGAGCTGTTTTTT. Encoded protein: CATSREAGTTGELFF.